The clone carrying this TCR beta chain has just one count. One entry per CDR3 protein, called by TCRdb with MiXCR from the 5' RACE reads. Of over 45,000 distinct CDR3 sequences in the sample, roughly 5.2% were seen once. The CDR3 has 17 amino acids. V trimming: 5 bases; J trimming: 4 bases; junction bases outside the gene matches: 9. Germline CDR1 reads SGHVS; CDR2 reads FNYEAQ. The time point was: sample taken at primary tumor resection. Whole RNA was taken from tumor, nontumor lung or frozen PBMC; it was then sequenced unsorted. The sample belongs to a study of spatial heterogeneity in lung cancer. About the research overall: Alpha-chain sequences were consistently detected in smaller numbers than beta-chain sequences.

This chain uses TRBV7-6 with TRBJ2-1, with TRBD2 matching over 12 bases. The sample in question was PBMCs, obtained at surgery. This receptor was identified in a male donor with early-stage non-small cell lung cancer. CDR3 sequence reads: CASSLGLAGSYYNEQFF. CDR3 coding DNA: TGTGCCAGCAGCCTCGGACTAGCGGGATCCTATTACAATGAGCAGTTCTTC.